The clone carrying this TCR beta chain showed up just a few times. What it binds is unknown. Treatment: roughly 11-day PBMC culture with coronavirus spike peptide pools or control peptides (ViraFEST assay). ViraFEST stimulated the growth of antigen-specific T cells using peptide pools and subsequently profiled their TCRs by sequencing. The Oncomine TCR Beta short-read assay was applied to DNA of cultured CD4+ T cells. TCRdb independently ran MiXCR on the PCR reads; one entry per CDR3 protein. There are about 10,000 distinct CDR3 sequences in the sample; less than 85% occur only once, and about 8.8% lies in the top ten. This sample is part of a study of vaccination and CD4 T cells after COVID-19. Study-level background: Sampling that followed vaccination took place a median approximately 79 days after dose two, within a range of 14 to 241.

CDR3 length: 15 amino acids. The germline V and J ends were trimmed by 4 bases and 0 bases, with 9 bases remaining between them. Germline V gene sequence: CDR1 KGHDR, CDR2 SFDVKD. Broader study findings: Median counts of SARS-CoV-2-reactive clonotypes increased from roughly 19 to 38; this difference was not significant. Nearly all convalescent vaccine-specific clones, 304 of 307, recognized only SARS-CoV-2 spike.

The sequencing input was CD4+ T cells from blood, cultured in vitro. This receptor was taken from a human donor who had recovered from COVID-19. This sequence joins TRBV24-1 and TRBJ1-5; D gene unclear. This chain's CDR3 is CATSEGYGSNQPQHF. In DNA form, the CDR3 reads TGTGCCACCAGTGAAGGGTACGGTAGCAATCAGCCCCAGCATTTT.